This TCR beta chain was recovered during a study of shared clonotypes between healthy human individuals. General study findings and limits: Exclusively blood specimens were collected; tissue repertoires likely differ.

From germline, CDR1 is MGHRA and CDR2 YSYEKL. V lost 4 bases to trimming and J lost 7 bases; unmatched junction nucleotides: 9. The CDR3 extends over 16 amino acids. Assay runs were performed at deep level. In the original processing: In the immunoSEQ data, sequences were junction-only and lacked quality scores, so filtering differed. Measured with immunoSEQ multiplex PCR; TCRdb has only the in-frame clones, and not every one. V, J and clone size are taken as reported in that table, and D and trimming were inferred from the DNA itself. There are about 2 million clones in the sample; about 95% occur only once, and around 1.1% lies in the top ten. It was CD45RO-negative cells, positively selected for CCR7, that made up naive CD8 cells, with terminally differentiated effector memory CD45RA+ cells excluded. To note about this clone: Its matching antigen is unknown.

The TCR originated in a man aged 18 to 35 in good health. Sequencing used naive CD8+ T cells sorted from blood. This chain uses TRBV4-1 with TRBJ2-1, with 11 bases aligning to TRBD2. CDR3 in DNA: TGCGCCAGCAGCCCTGCCGGGACTAGCGGAGCAAATGAGCAGTTCTTC. Translation: CASSPAGTSGANEQFF.